This TCR beta chain was obtained from a study of CD8+CD57+ T cells in acquired aplastic anemia. Study results and limitations: Overlapping CD8+ CDR3 repertoires of patients and controls contained approximately 28 shared sequences.

The authors sequenced patients whose flow cytometry had shown CD8+CD57+ cell expansion. CDR3 and TCR beta VDJ profiling relied on genomic DNA as the template. Each CDR3 protein gets one entry after TCRdb re-called the reads with MiXCR. The sample includes a few hundred thousand distinct CDR3 sequences, around 33% of them seen just once. Worth noting for this clonotype: Antigen: not known.

Germline CDR1 LNHDA, CDR2 SQIVND (reference sequence). V was pared by 5 bases and J by 1 base, with 8 bases between. This CDR3 is built from 13 residues. Input material: sorted CD4+, CD8+, or CD8+CD57+ T cells (not recorded which) from PBMCs. The sequence was collected from a human donor with aplastic anemia. The genes are TRBV19 and TRBJ2-5, with D possibly TRBD1 on 5 matching bases. The CDR3 nucleotides are TGTGCCAGTAGTGGGGCAGTCCAAGAGACCCAGTACTTC. This translates into CASSGAVQETQYF.